This TCR beta chain came from a study of beta chain features in type 1 diabetes. About the study: The number of sorted cells examined across all samples was under 140,000,000.

Every isolated RNA sample was fully reverse transcribed, so sequencing captured expressed TCRB transcripts. Generated by immunoSEQ multiplex PCR, the TCRdb table keeps only in-frame clones and is missing some. The sample shows 140,000 to 150,000 clones, approximately 52% of them seen only once. CD4+ cells of the naive, central memory, regulatory and stem cell-like memory types were sorted via CD45RO/CCR7/CD25/CD127/CD95/CD27. Concerning this clone itself: The antigen remains undetermined.

Notes on the study in general: Shorter templates might be favored by PCR, and equally so in patients and in controls. The similarity of naive, central memory and Treg TCRB repertoires appeared greater among patients than among healthy donors.

The CDR3 is 16 residues long. Trimming at V came to 3 bases and at J to 2 bases, leaving 4 bases not matched to a gene. CDR1 LGHNA and CDR2 YNFKEQ come from the germline V gene. The chain is built from TRBV4-2 and TRBJ2-3, with TRBD1 identical over 11 bases. This TCR was sampled from a man aged 18 to 30 in good health. The material sequenced was Tregs from blood. The CDR3 bases are TGTGCCAGCAGCCAGGGACAGGGGGGATACACAGATACGCAGTATTTT. Its translation: CASSQGQGGYTDTQYF.